This TCR beta chain was identified during a study of blood T cell repertoires in COVID-19. Overall study: Samples taken during acute and convalescent COVID-19 were collected in the United States, Italy and Spain.

Participants were aged about 18 to 100 years from some 24 US areas. Produced via immunoSEQ multiplex PCR; TCRdb's table is partial and in-frame only. The sample includes 450,000 to 500,000 clones, around nine tenths seen only once; the top ten take around 7.9%. The clonotype comes from a woman between 55 and 75 years old who had recovered from COVID-19. Input material: PBMCs or T cells enriched from blood (not recorded which).

The CDR3 DNA follows: TGTGCCAGCAGCCCTTATGGGCGGGGGGGTGGGTCCTACAATGAGCAGTTCTTC. Translated, it gives CASSPYGRGGGSYNEQFF. The rearrangement joins TRBV4-2 to TRBJ2-1, with 9 bases fitting TRBD2. CDR3 length: 18 amino acids. Germline CDR1 LGHNA, CDR2 YNFKEQ. After removal of 4 bases from V and 1 base from J, the junction contained 11 bases not matched to a gene.